This TCR beta chain appears in the sequencing data of a study of shared clonotypes between healthy human individuals. Replicate PCRs run on sorted subsets employed around 200 ng DNA, 25,000 to 35,000 T cell genomes. Study processing details: ImmunoSEQ junction-only sequences lacked quality scores, so their filtering differed. Only in-frame clones appear in the TCRdb table, and some are missing; sequencing was by immunoSEQ multiplex PCR. D and trimming were read from the DNA, whereas the V and J calls and clone size are those reported in that table. Among about 2 million clones, approximately 95% were seen once, and the ten largest hold roughly 0.13%. On this clone: Its antigen remains unknown.

Germline CDR1 and CDR2: KGHSH and LQKENI. The CDR3 consists of 13 residues. With 6 bases removed from V and 3 bases from J, the gap between germline ends came to 11 bases. General study results and limits: Non-shared clonotypes were found to have lower generation probabilities than the clonotypes that were shared by all four of the sorted-subset donors.

V usage is TRBV18 and J usage is TRBJ1-1, with D unresolved. The source is a man younger than 35 in good health. Sequencing was done on a sample of naive CD4+ T cells sorted from blood. The subset denotes: CD45RA+ positively selected. CDR3 loop: CASSSGQDTEAFF. CDR3 DNA sequence: TGTGCCAGCTCCAGTGGCCAGGACACTGAAGCTTTCTTT.